Sequencing of this T cell receptor (beta chain) was carried out in a study of blood T cell repertoires in COVID-19. Study details: Some COVID-19 samples were acute and others convalescent; all came from the United States, Italy and Spain.

Authors' data handling: Estimates of nucleated cell counts were drawn from the amplification of reference gene primers. The repertoire was sequenced with immunoSEQ multiplex PCR; TCRdb's copy has only in-frame clones and lacks some. V, J and clone size reflect that table, while D and trimming were determined from the DNA. The table lists approximately 67,000 clones, approximately 90% of them singletons. Sequenced sample: peripheral blood. This receptor was obtained from a woman in her fifties or sixties with active COVID-19.

The CDR3 loop is CASSLEGGEVNNEQFF. CDR3 nucleotide sequence: TGTGCCAGCAGCTTAGAGGGAGGGGAAGTCAACAATGAGCAGTTCTTC. The gene calls are TRBV11-2 and TRBJ2-1, with 7 bases lining up with TRBD2. The trim removed 0 bases at V and 5 bases at J, leaving 7 bases unmatched. The CDR3 is made up of 16 amino acids. Germline CDR1 SGHAT, CDR2 FQNNGV.